This TCR beta chain was obtained from a study of blood T cell repertoires in COVID-19. Clones were sequenced by immunoSEQ multiplex PCR, and TCRdb holds only the in-frame ones, with some missing. The sample has under 300,000 clones, approximately 90% seen once. Allocation to cohorts depended on clinical history reported by the participants. What the recovered Cohort 3 donors had was two negative PCRs, clearance, or symptom resolution. With 5 bases clipped from V and 4 bases from J, the junction kept 7 bases outside the gene matches. Germline V gene lookup returns CDR1 MDHEN and CDR2 SYDVKM. This CDR3 contains 15 residues.

The chain combines TRBV28 with TRBJ2-5, with 10 nucleotides matching TRBD1. The sequenced material came from PBMCs or T cells enriched from blood (not recorded which). This TCR came from a man in his forties who had recovered from COVID-19. The CDR3 DNA follows: TGTGCCAGCAGTACCCAAGACAGGGGGCGAGAGACCCAGTACTTC. Translated, it gives CASSTQDRGRETQYF.